This TCR beta chain came from a study of Ad26.COV2.S vaccination and SARS-CoV-2 variants. Overall study context: Once or twice, 56 days apart, Ad26.COV2.S was delivered intramuscularly. Study-wide results and limits: Non-spike TCR breadth was similar in vaccine and placebo recipients. Analytic work on TCR breadth and depth might have understated the full extent of total T cell responses.

Generated by immunoSEQ multiplex PCR, the TCRdb table keeps only in-frame clones and is missing some. The table records 300,000 to 500,000 clones, approximately 86% of them present only once. V was pared by 1 base and J by 2 bases, with 10 bases between. CDR3 size: 14 residues. Per the germline V gene, CDR1 is SGHRS and CDR2 is YFSETQ. Treatment here: approximately 18 received Ad26.COV2.S at low or high dose, single or two shots; about 5 received placebo; per-sample allocation not given. Repertoires come from day 63 after the first vaccine or placebo injection. In this sample, this clone turned up a few times. Its matching antigen is unknown.

The chain recombines TRBV5-1 with TRBJ2-7; no reliable D call. This receptor was taken from a person between 18 and 59 years old who received the Ad26.COV2.S COVID-19 vaccine or a placebo. Sample: peripheral blood, taken in a trial of Ad26.COV2.S vaccine versus placebo. The DNA for the CDR3 is TGCGCCAGCAGCTTGATTGGGGATACCTACGAGCAGTACTTC. This encodes CASSLIGDTYEQYF. Variable domain in full (rest from reference TRBV5-1 and TRBJ2-7): KAGVTQTPRYLIKTRGQQVTLSCSPISGHRSVSWYQQTPGQGLQFLFEYFSETQRNKGNFPGRFSGRQFSNSRSEMNVSTLELGDSALYLCASSLIGDTYEQYFGPGTRLTVT.